The 25 T cell receptor beta chains below come from one sample, sequenced in a study of blood T cell repertoires in COVID-19. Generated by immunoSEQ multiplex PCR, the TCRdb table keeps only in-frame clones and is missing some. Of approximately 150,000 clones detected, about three quarters appear once; the ten largest clones hold approximately 17%. Specimen: peripheral blood. These receptors came from a man between 50 and 59 years old with acute or convalescent COVID-19.

The chain uses TRBV19 and TRBJ1-5; 7 nucleotides align to TRBD1. The V and J ends lost 0 bases and 7 bases, in that order; junction bases with no gene match: 9. There are 16 residues in the CDR3. Germline V gives CDR1 LNHDA, CDR2 SQIVND (reference sequence). Written as DNA, the CDR3 is TGTGCCAGTAGTATAGAGGGCAGGGGGTCTTGGCAGCCCCAGCATTTT. It translates to CASSIEGRGSWQPQHF.

V usage is TRBV5-1 and J usage is TRBJ2-4; TRBD2 might be the D (6 bases). Trimming stripped 0 bases from V and 7 bases from J, with 11 bases between. Germline CDR1 is SGHRS and CDR2 is YFSETQ. There are 14 residues in the CDR3. The CDR3 is CASSLEGRENIQYF. As DNA, the CDR3 is TGCGCCAGCAGCTTGGAGGGACGGGAGAACATTCAGTACTTC.

This chain links TRBV6-1 with TRBJ2-2; TRBD2 matches 8 bases. The V segment lost 0 bases and the J segment 5 bases; nucleotides outside the gene matches: 2. Per germline, CDR1 MNHNS and CDR2 SASEGT. There are 15 residues in the CDR3. The CDR3 DNA is TGTGCCAGCAGTGAAGCTACTAGCGGTACCGGGGAGCTGTTTTTT. Residues: CASSEATSGTGELFF.

The genes are TRBV4-1 and TRBJ2-3; 8 nucleotides match TRBD1. The CDR3 loop spans 16 amino acids. Unmatched junction bases numbered 9, after V lost 1 base and J lost 6 bases. Germline loops: CDR1 MGHRA, CDR2 YSYEKL. The CDR3 nucleotides read TGCGCCAGCAGCCAAGGGGATGCAGGGGGCGCGGATACGCAGTATTTT. Amino acid sequence: CASSQGDAGGADTQYF.

This clone turned up a few times. The V gene is TRBV18, the J gene TRBJ1-2; possibly TRBD1 for D (5 bases). Germline V gene lookup returns CDR1 KGHSH and CDR2 LQKENI. CDR3 length: 14 amino acids. With 6 bases removed from V and 1 base from J, the gap between germline ends came to 12 bases. The CDR3 DNA reads as TGTGCCAGCTCGCCTACGACAGATAACTATGGCTACACCTTC. Its protein is CASSPTTDNYGYTF.

This rearrangement joins TRBV4-2 to TRBJ1-1; D uncertain. The germline CDR1 and CDR2 sequences are LGHNA and YNFKEQ. CDR3 length equals 15 residues. The germline V and J ends were trimmed by 0 bases and 1 base, with 9 bases remaining between them. CDR3: CASSQEGGKNTEAFF. CDR3 in DNA: TGTGCCAGCAGCCAAGAGGGCGGGAAGAACACTGAAGCTTTCTTT.

There are a few counts of this clone. The chain carries TRBV10-3 and TRBJ2-2; D possibly corresponds to TRBD2 (6 bases). The germline gives CDR1 ENHRY, CDR2 SYGVKD. Deletions cut 0 bases from V and 0 bases from J, with 14 bases between. This CDR3 spans 18 amino acids. The chain's CDR3 is CAISESRPGGANTGELFF. CDR3 DNA sequence: TGTGCCATCAGTGAGTCGAGACCCGGCGGGGCGAACACCGGGGAGCTGTTTTTT.

V gene TRBV5-4 combines with J gene TRBJ1-2, with 7 bases aligning to TRBD1. The CDR3 is 13 amino acids. The V gene end was trimmed by 4 bases and the J gene end by 2 bases; junction bases not matched to a gene: 2. Germline loops: CDR1 SGHNT, CDR2 YYREEE (reference sequence). The CDR3 region has the DNA TGTGCCAGCAGCCGGGACAGCAACTATGGCTACACCTTC. Protein product: CASSRDSNYGYTF.

The chain is built from TRBV6-5 and TRBJ1-6; D is perhaps TRBD1 (5 bases). CDR1 and CDR2 (germline): MNHEY, SVGAGI. V dropped 5 bases and J dropped 8 bases, with 16 bases sitting between them. CDR3 length: 15 residues. CDR3 coding DNA: TGTGCCAGCAGTAAGGACAATGGCTTTTATTCACCCCTCCACTTT. Translating it yields CASSKDNGFYSPLHF.

V usage is TRBV6-1 and J usage is TRBJ1-6; D might be TRBD1 (6 bases). This CDR3 comprises 16 residues. Germline V gives CDR1 MNHNS, CDR2 SASEGT. With 4 bases removed from V and 2 bases from J, the gap between germline ends came to 12 bases. The CDR3 spells CASSGTGRAYNSPLHF. CDR3 DNA: TGTGCCAGCAGTGGAACAGGGAGGGCCTATAATTCACCCCTCCACTTT.

This chain links TRBV28 with TRBJ1-2; D may be TRBD1 (6 bases). Germline CDR1 reads MDHEN; CDR2 reads SYDVKM. V was shortened by 2 bases and J by 11 bases, with 9 bases between the two germline ends. This CDR3 region has 11 residues. CDR3 region: CASSLGGHYTF. CDR3 DNA sequence: TGTGCCAGCAGTTTAGGGGGACATTACACCTTC.

The rearrangement links TRBV5-4 to TRBJ2-5, with TRBD1 matching over 10 bases. The length of the CDR3 is 14 residues. V shed 4 bases, J shed 4 bases, and the junction held 4 bases outside the gene matches. Germline CDR1 SGHNT, CDR2 YYREEE (reference sequence). Written as DNA, the CDR3 is TGTGCCAGCAGCACGGGACAGGGGACAGAGACCCAGTACTTC. Translating gives CASSTGQGTETQYF.

This sequence joins TRBV7-2 and TRBJ2-3, with D possibly matching TRBD1 (6 bases). This CDR3 is 13 amino acids long. Germline CDR1 and CDR2: SGHTA and FQGNSA. Trimming stripped 3 bases from V and 4 bases from J, with 8 bases between. CDR3 protein: CASSFRGPDTQYF. Written as DNA, the CDR3 is TGTGCCAGCAGCTTCAGGGGTCCAGATACGCAGTATTTT.

This clone appeared a single time. V is TRBV19 and J is TRBJ1-2; 10 bases match TRBD1. Germline V gene data show CDR1 as LNHDA and CDR2 as SQIVND (reference sequence). This CDR3 spans 20 amino acids. With V trimmed by 1 base and J by 4 bases, 18 bases remained unmatched. CDR3 amino acids: CASSIGWSAGTGDLSYGYTF. CDR3 nucleotide sequence: TGTGCCAGTAGTATAGGATGGTCCGCCGGGACAGGGGACTTGAGCTATGGCTACACCTTC.

The chain combines TRBV11-2 with TRBJ1-1; maybe TRBD1 (5 bases). The CDR3 runs to 20 residues. Trimming cost V 0 bases and J 1 base, with 24 bases left between them. From germline, CDR1 is SGHAT and CDR2 FQNNGV. The CDR3 spells CASSLDRYQGGTGRNTEAFF. In nucleotides, the CDR3 is TGTGCCAGCAGCTTAGATAGATATCAGGGAGGGACTGGAAGGAACACTGAAGCTTTCTTT. The variable domain in full, completed from reference TRBV11-2 and TRBJ1-1, reads EAGVAQSPRYKIIEKRQSVAFWCNPISGHATLYWYQQILGQGPKLLIQFQNNGVVDDSQLPKDRFSAERLKGVDSTLKIQPAKLEDSAVYLCASSLDRYQGGTGRNTEAFFGQGTRLTVV.

The chain couples TRBV3-1 (or the pseudogene TRBV3-2) to TRBJ1-5; weak D call: TRBD1 (6 bases). V gave up 2 bases and J gave up 6 bases, with 11 bases separating them. This CDR3 region has 14 residues. Germline-derived CDR1 and CDR2 are LGHDT and YNNKEL (reference sequence). The CDR3 loop reads CASSQPGATQPQHF. CDR3 nucleotides: TGTGCCAGCAGCCAACCAGGGGCGACTCAGCCCCAGCATTTT.

This rearrangement joins TRBV15 to TRBJ2-7; D ambiguous. The V gene lost 3 bases and the J gene lost 2 bases, with 8 bases spanning the gap. This CDR3 has 13 residues. Germline lookup yields CDR1 LNHNV and CDR2 YYDKDF (reference sequence). The CDR3 coding sequence is TGTGCCACCAGCAGGGGCCAAACCTACGAGCAGTACTTC. It encodes CATSRGQTYEQYF. The entire variable domain, with the rest obtained from reference TRBV15 and TRBJ2-7, is as follows: DAMVIQNPRYQVTQFGKPVTLSCSQTLNHNVMYWYQQKSSQAPKLLFHYYDKDFNNEADTPDNFQSRRPNTSFCFLDIRSPGLGDTAMYLCATSRGQTYEQYFGPGTRLTVT.

The chain couples TRBV5-1 to TRBJ2-2, with D perhaps matching TRBD1 (6 bases). Germline CDR1 reads SGHRS; CDR2 reads YFSETQ. This CDR3 contains 15 residues. The ends were cut back, 4 bases at V and 3 bases at J, with 13 bases in the middle. The CDR3 DNA sequence: TGCGCCAGCAGCCGTCAGGGGATCGACACCGGGGAGCTGTTTTTT. This encodes CASSRQGIDTGELFF.

The genes are TRBV4-2 and TRBJ2-2; 9 bases agree with TRBD2. Germline assignment: CDR1 LGHNA and CDR2 YNFKEQ. CDR3 size: 16 residues. The J segment lost 6 bases and the V segment lost 1 base, leaving 6 bases of the junction unmatched. CDR3 protein: CASSQAVAGAAGELFF. In nucleotides, the CDR3 is TGTGCCAGCAGCCAAGCGGTAGCGGGGGCTGCCGGGGAGCTGTTTTTT.

The chain is built from TRBV25-1 and TRBJ1-1, with 11 positions matching TRBD1. V shed 4 bases, J shed 5 bases, and the junction held 6 bases outside the gene matches. Germline CDR1 is MGHDK and CDR2 is SYGVNS. The CDR3 has 15 residues. The CDR3, as DNA: TGTGCCAGCAGTGCCGGGACAGGGGGATGGACTGAAGCTTTCTTT. Translation gives CASSAGTGGWTEAFF.

This clone was observed once. The J gene is TRBJ1-1, the V gene TRBV18; D call uncertain. The CDR3 consists of 14 residues. CDR1 and CDR2 from the germline V gene are KGHSH and LQKENI. Trimming stripped 3 bases from V and 1 base from J, with 9 bases between. This CDR3 reads CASSPLTGNTEAFF. DNA of the CDR3: TGTGCCAGCTCACCTCTCACGGGGAACACTGAAGCTTTCTTT.

This chain links TRBV5-6 with TRBJ2-2, with a tentative D call TRBD2 (6 bases). The length of the CDR3 is 15 residues. The V end was cut by 4 bases, the J end by 1 base, with 11 bases between. The germline CDR1 and CDR2 sequences are SGHDT and YYEEEE. CDR3 protein: CASSPGVRNTGELFF. As DNA, the CDR3 is TGTGCCAGCAGCCCGGGGGTTAGGAACACCGGGGAGCTGTTTTTT.

This clone was picked up a small number of times. The CDR3 nucleotides are TGTGCCAGCAGCCCTGGGGCAGGGCCATATGAAAAACTGTTTTTT. Protein product: CASSPGAGPYEKLFF. The V gene is TRBV3-1 (or the pseudogene TRBV3-2), the J gene TRBJ1-4, with D perhaps TRBD1 (5 bases). From germline, CDR1 is LGHDT and CDR2 YNNKEL (reference sequence). This CDR3 spans 15 amino acids. The germline V and J ends were trimmed by 4 bases and 6 bases, with 15 bases remaining between them.

The rearrangement joins TRBV5-4 to TRBJ1-6; tentative D call: TRBD1 (5 bases). Germline CDR1 reads SGHNT; CDR2 reads YYREEE (reference sequence). V shed 5 bases and J shed 9 bases, with 18 bases lying between them. This CDR3 is 15 amino acids long. The CDR3 sequence: CASSPGGDRGSPLHF. The CDR3 DNA reads TGTGCCAGCAGTCCCGGAGGGGATCGTGGTTCACCCCTCCACTTT.

The chain links TRBV6-5 to TRBJ1-3; the match to TRBD1 covers 8 bases. This CDR3 spans 14 amino acids. Germline V gene sequence: CDR1 MNHEY, CDR2 SVGAGI. Trimming removed 6 bases from V and 3 bases from J; junction bases left unmatched: 4. The CDR3 protein is CASRAGQGGNTIYF. The CDR3 DNA follows: TGTGCCAGCAGGGCCGGACAGGGTGGAAACACCATATATTTT.